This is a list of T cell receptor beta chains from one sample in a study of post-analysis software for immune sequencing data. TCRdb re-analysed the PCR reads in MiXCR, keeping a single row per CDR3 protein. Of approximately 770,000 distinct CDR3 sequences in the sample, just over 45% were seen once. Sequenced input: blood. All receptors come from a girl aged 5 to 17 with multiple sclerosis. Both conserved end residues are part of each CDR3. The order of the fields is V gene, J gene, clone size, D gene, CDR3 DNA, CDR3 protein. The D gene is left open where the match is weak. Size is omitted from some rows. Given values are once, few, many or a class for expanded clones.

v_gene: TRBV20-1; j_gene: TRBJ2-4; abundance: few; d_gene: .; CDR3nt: TGCAGTGCTAGGGCAGGGGTTTCCTCTTACATTCAGTACTTC; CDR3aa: CSARAGVSSYIQYF
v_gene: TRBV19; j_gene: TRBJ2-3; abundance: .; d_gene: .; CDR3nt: TGTGCCAGTAGTCCAGACAGTCCAGATACGCAGTATTTT; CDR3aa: CASSPDSPDTQYF
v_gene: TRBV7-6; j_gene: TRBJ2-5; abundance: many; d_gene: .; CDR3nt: TGTGCCAGCAGCTTAGCGCCCGGGGAGACCCAGTACTTC; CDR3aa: CASSLAPGETQYF
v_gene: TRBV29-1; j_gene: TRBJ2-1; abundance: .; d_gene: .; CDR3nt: TGCAGCGGTTGGACTCTTTACAATGAGCAGTTCTTC; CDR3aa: CSGWTLYNEQFF
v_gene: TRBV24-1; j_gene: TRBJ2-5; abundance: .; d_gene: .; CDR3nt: TGTGCCACCAGTGATTTCTCCGGGGGTGAGACCCAGTACTTC; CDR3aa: CATSDFSGGETQYF
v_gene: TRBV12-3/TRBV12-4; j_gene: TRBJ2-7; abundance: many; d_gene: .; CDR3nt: TGTGCCAGCAGCTTAGCAGGGGTCTACGAGCAGTACTTC; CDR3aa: CASSLAGVYEQYF
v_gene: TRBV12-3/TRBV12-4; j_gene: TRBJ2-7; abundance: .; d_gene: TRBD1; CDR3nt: TGTGCCAGCAAGGGGACAGGGCCCTCCGAGCAGTACTTC; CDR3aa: CASKGTGPSEQYF
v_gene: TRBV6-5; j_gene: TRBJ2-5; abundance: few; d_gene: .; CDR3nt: TGTGCCAGCAGTTACTCCCCGACGAGGGCAGGGGAGACCCAGTACTTC; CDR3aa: CASSYSPTRAGETQYF
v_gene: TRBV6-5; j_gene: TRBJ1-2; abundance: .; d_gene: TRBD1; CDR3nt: TGTGCCAGCAACAGGGACAGGGGAGGCTATGGCTACACCTTC; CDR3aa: CASNRDRGGYGYTF
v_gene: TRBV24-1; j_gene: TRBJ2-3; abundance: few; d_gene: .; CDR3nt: TGTGCCACCAGTGATCCCATAGGGGGGGTGGATACGCAGTATTTT; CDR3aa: CATSDPIGGVDTQYF
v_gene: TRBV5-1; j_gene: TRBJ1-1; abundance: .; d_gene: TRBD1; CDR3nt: TGCGCCAGCAGCGCAAGACAGGGAGGGAACACTGAAGCTTTCTTT; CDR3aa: CASSARQGGNTEAFF
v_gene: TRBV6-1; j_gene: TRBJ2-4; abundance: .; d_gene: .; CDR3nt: TGTGCCGTCTCGGGCCCCAAAGTGGGCATTCAGTACTTC; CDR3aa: CAVSGPKVGIQYF
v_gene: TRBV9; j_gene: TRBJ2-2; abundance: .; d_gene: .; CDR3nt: TGTGCCAGCAGCGTAGCTAGTAAGAGGGAGCTGTTTTTT; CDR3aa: CASSVASKRELFF
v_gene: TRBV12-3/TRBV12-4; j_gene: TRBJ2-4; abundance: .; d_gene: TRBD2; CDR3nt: TGTGCCAGCAGCCGAAATTTGTGGGGAGGGAGAAAAAACATTCAGTACTTC; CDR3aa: CASSRNLWGGRKNIQYF
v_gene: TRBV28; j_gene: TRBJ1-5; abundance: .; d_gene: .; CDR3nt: TGTGCCAGCAGTGTGGAGGGCCGGAGGAATCAGCCCCAGCATTTT; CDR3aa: CASSVEGRRNQPQHF
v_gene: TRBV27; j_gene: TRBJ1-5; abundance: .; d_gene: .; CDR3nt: TGTGCCAGCTGGGGGCGAAGCGGGCCCCAGCATTTT; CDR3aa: CASWGRSGPQHF
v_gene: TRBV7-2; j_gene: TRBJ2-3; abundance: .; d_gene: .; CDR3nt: TGTGCCAGCACCGGCGGTGGGGATACGCAGTATTTT; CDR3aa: CASTGGGDTQYF
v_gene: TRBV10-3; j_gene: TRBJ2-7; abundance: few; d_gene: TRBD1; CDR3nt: TGTGCCATCAGTGAACCCCAGGGGGCGGCGGGCGAGCAGTACTTC; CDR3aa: CAISEPQGAAGEQYF
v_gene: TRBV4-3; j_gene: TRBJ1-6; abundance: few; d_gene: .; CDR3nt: TGCGCCAGCAGCCCGGACGTGGGGGCGACCTATAATTCACCCCTCCACTTT; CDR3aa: CASSPDVGATYNSPLHF
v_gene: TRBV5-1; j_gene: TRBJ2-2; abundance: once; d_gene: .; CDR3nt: TGCGCCACTACCAAGGGTCCTTCCACCGGGGAGCTGTTTTTT; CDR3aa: CATTKGPSTGELFF
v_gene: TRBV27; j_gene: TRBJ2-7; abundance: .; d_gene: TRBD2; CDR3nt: TGTGCCAGCAGTCCGAGAAATAGCGGGAGGGCCGACGAGCAGTACTTC; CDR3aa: CASSPRNSGRADEQYF
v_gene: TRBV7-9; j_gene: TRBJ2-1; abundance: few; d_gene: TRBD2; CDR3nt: TGTGCCAGCAGCCATTGGACTAGTAATATTTATGAGCAGTTCTTC; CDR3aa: CASSHWTSNIYEQFF
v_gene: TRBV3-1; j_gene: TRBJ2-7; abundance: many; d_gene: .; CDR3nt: TGTGCCAGCTCATTTACTAGCAACGAGCAGTACTTC; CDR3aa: CASSFTSNEQYF
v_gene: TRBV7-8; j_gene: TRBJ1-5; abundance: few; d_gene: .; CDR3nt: TGTGCCAGCAGCTTAAAAGGGCCTCAGCCCCAGCATTTT; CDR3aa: CASSLKGPQPQHF
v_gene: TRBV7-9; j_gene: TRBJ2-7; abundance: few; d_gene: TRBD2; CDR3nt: TGTGCCAGCAGCTTCCCAGCGGGGGAGACCTACGAGCAGTACTTC; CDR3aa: CASSFPAGETYEQYF
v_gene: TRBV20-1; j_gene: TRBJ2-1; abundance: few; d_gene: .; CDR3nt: TGCAGTGCCTCTCCGGATGAGCAGTTCTTC; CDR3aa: CSASPDEQFF
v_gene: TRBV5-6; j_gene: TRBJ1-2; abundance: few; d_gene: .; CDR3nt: TGTGCCAGCAGTTTGGGCAGAGTCTATGGCTACACCTTC; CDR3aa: CASSLGRVYGYTF
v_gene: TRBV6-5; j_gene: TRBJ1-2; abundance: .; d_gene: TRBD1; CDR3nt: TGTGCCAGCAGTTCCGCGGGCAGGGGGCCTAGCTATGGCTACACCTTC; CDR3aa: CASSSAGRGPSYGYTF
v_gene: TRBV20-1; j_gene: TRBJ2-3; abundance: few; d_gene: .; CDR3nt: TGCAGTGCTAGAGATCAGCTAAAATTAGATACGCAGTATTTT; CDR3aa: CSARDQLKLDTQYF
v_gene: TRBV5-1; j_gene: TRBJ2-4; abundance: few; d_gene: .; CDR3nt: TGCGCCAGCTCCCCACCTCCTAGCGAACTAGCCAAAAACATTCAGTACTTC; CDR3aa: CASSPPPSELAKNIQYF
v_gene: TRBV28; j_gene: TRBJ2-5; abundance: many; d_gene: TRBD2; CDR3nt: TGTGCCAGCAGTTCCGGACTAGAGCAAGAGACCCAGTACTTC; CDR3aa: CASSSGLEQETQYF
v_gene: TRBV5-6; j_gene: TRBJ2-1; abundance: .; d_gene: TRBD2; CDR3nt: TGTGCCAGCAGCCAAGGACTAGCGGTTAACAATGAGCAGTTCTTC; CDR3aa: CASSQGLAVNNEQFF
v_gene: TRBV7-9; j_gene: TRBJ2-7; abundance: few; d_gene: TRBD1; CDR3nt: TGTGCCAGCAGCCACCCGGGACAGGGTCATTACGAGCAGTACTTC; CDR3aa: CASSHPGQGHYEQYF
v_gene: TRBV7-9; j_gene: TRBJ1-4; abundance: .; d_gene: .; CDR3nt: TGTGCCAGCAGCTTGGGAATGGAAAAACTGTTTTTT; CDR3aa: CASSLGMEKLFF
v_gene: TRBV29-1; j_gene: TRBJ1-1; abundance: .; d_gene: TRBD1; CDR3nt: TGCAGCGGAAGACAGGGTCTGAACACTGAAGCTTTCTTT; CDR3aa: CSGRQGLNTEAFF
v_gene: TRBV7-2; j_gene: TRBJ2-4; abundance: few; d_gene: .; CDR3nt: TGTGCCAGCAGCTTAGAGCCGGGGCCCAAAAACATTCAGTACTTC; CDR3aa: CASSLEPGPKNIQYF
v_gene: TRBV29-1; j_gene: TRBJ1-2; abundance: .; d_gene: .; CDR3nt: TGCAGCGTTGAAGAGGGCTCCTATGGCTACACCTTC; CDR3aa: CSVEEGSYGYTF
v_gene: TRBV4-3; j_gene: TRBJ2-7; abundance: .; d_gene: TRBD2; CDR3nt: TGCGCCAGCAGCCTTCTCGGGGCTAGCGGGAGGGGCGAGCAGTACTTC; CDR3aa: CASSLLGASGRGEQYF
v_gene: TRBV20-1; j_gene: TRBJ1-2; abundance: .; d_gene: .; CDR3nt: TGCAGTGCTGTATACAGGGAGGGCTATGGCTACACCTTC; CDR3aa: CSAVYREGYGYTF
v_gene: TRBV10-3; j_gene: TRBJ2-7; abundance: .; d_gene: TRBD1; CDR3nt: TGTGCCATCAGTGAACAGGGGATCTCCTACGAGCAGTACTTC; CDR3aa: CAISEQGISYEQYF
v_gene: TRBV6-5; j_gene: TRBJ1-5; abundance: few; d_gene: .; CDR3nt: TGTGCCAGCAGTTACAAGGGGCCCTTCAATCAGCCCCAGCATTTT; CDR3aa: CASSYKGPFNQPQHF
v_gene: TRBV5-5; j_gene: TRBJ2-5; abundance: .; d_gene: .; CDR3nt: TGTGCCAGCAGCGCCGTGGGGATCCAAGAGACCCAGTACTTC; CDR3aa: CASSAVGIQETQYF
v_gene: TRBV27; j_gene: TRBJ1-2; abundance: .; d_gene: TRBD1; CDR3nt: TGTGCCAGCAGTCCGGGACAGGGGTTGGATGGCTACACCTTC; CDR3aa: CASSPGQGLDGYTF
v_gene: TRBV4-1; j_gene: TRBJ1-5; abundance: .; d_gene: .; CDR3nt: TGCGCCAGCAGCAGGGGAGGGGACGAGGATCAGCCCCAGCATTTT; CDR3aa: CASSRGGDEDQPQHF
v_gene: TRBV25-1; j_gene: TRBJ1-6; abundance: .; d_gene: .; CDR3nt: TGTGCCAGCAGTGATCCCTATAATTCACCCCTCCACTTT; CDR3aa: CASSDPYNSPLHF
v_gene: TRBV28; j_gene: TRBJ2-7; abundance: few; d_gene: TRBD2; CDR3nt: TGTGCCAGCAAACTAGCGGGACAGTACGAGCAGTACTTC; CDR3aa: CASKLAGQYEQYF
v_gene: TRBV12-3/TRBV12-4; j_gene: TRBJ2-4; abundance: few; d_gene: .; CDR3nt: TGTGCCAGCAGTTTGAGTGGGAGAAACATTCAGTACTTC; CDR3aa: CASSLSGRNIQYF
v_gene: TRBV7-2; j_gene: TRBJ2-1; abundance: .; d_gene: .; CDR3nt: TGTGCCAGCAGCTTAGGGGCAGCTACTAATGAGCAGTTCTTC; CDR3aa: CASSLGAATNEQFF
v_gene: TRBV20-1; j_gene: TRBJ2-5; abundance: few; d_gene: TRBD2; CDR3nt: TGCAGTGCTCCCCCGACTAGCGGGAGGAAGACCCAGTACTTC; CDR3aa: CSAPPTSGRKTQYF
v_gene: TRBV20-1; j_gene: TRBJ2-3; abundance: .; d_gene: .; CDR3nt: TGCAGTGCCGAGGGGGGCCCGAGCCCAGATACGCAGTATTTT; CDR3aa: CSAEGGPSPDTQYF
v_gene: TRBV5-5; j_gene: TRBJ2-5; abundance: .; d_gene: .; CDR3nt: TGTGCCAGCACCCAAATGGAGACCCAGTACTTC; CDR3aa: CASTQMETQYF
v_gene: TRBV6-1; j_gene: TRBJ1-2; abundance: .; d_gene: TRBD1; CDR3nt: TGTGCCAGCAGTGAAGCGCTTCGTTGGACAGGCCTACGAGAGAGGGGCTACACCTTC; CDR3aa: CASSEALRWTGLRERGYTF
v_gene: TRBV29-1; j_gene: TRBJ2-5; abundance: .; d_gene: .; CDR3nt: TGCAGCGCCGCGGGACAGCCAAGCGAGACCCAGTACTTC; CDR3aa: CSAAGQPSETQYF
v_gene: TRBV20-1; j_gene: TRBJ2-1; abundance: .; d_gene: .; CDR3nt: TGCAGTGCTATAGGCACCGGGTCCTCGGGTGCCCCTTACAATGAGCAGTTCTTC; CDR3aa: CSAIGTGSSGAPYNEQFF